This TCR beta chain derives from a study of blood T cell repertoires in COVID-19. The overall study: COVID-19 samples from acute and convalescent phases originated in the United States, Italy and Spain. The analysed material was cDNA or gDNA that came from T cells, B-cell-depleted T cells, or PBMCs.

In the original processing: How many nucleated cells were present was estimated from reference gene primer amplification. This table comes from immunoSEQ multiplex PCR, and its TCRdb copy is limited to in-frame clones, with some not included. V and J calls and clone size are copied from that table; D and trimming were computed from the DNA. Of fewer than 150,000 clones in the sample, about three quarters are singletons; the top ten hold more than 0.65%. V was trimmed by 2 bases and J by 5 bases, leaving 5 bases between them. CDR3 length: 13 amino acids. The germline V gene has CDR1 SGHRS and CDR2 YFSETQ.

The TCR was taken from a human donor with acute or convalescent COVID-19. The donor label of this sample is uncertain. The genes are TRBV5-1 and TRBJ1-6; D remains ambiguous. Sequenced sample: peripheral blood. Here the CDR3 DNA reads TGCGCCAGCAGCTTTTCCGATAATTCACCCCTCCACTTT. Amino acids: CASSFSDNSPLHF.